This is a list of T cell receptor beta chains from one sample in a study of shared clonotypes between healthy human individuals. The assay was immunoSEQ multiplex PCR, and TCRdb's table has in-frame clones only and misses some. The table records 1,400,000 or so clones, 97% to 99% of them present only once. Sequencing was performed on naive CD4+ T cells sorted from blood. These receptors all come from a man aged 30-40 years in good health. Both conserved end residues are part of each CDR3. The D gene is left open where the match is weak. Clone size is stated in some rows and not others, as once, few, many or a class when expanded.

V	size	D	J	length	DNA	CDR3
TRBV23-1	-	-	TRBJ2-7	17	TGCGCCAGCAGTCAGTCTTGGGCGTGGAGAAAGAGATACGAGCAGTACTTC	CASSQSWAWRKRYEQYF
TRBV11-2	-	TRBD2	TRBJ2-5	14	TGTGCCAGCAGCCCACCCGCGGGGGGGGAGACCCAGTACTTC	CASSPPAGGETQYF
TRBV18	-	-	TRBJ1-5	14	TGTGCCAGCTCACCATTTACTAGAAATCAGCCCCAGCATTTT	CASSPFTRNQPQHF
TRBV6-6	-	-	TRBJ2-1	16	TGTGCCAGCAGTCCCCGCCGGCAGGGACCCTACAATGAGCAGTTCTTC	CASSPRRQGPYNEQFF
TRBV9	-	-	TRBJ2-1	15	TGTGCCAGCAGCGTAGGTGGAATTTCCTACAATGAGCAGTTCTTC	CASSVGGISYNEQFF
TRBV5-4	-	-	TRBJ2-7	13	TGTGCCAGCAGCCTCCCCCTCCTGAGCGAGCAGTACTTC	CASSLPLLSEQYF
TRBV6-5	-	-	TRBJ1-2	14	TGTGCCAGCAGTTACCTGGCAGGGGAAGGTGGCTACACCTTC	CASSYLAGEGGYTF
TRBV7-8	-	-	TRBJ2-1	13	TGTGCCAGCAGCTTAATTTTGTACAATGAGCAGTTCTTC	CASSLILYNEQFF
TRBV7-3	-	-	TRBJ2-1	15	TGTGCCAGCAGCTTGGCTCGTAGCTCCTACAATGAGCAGTTCTTC	CASSLARSSYNEQFF
TRBV5-1	-	-	TRBJ2-3	16	TGCGCCAGCAGCTTGAATTCGGGTATCGGCACAGATACGCAGTATTTT	CASSLNSGIGTDTQYF
TRBV9	-	-	TRBJ2-2	17	TGTGCCAGCAGCGCTGGGGGGCGGGAGCGGAACACCGGGGAGCTGTTTTTT	CASSAGGRERNTGELFF
TRBV4-1	-	-	TRBJ2-7	16	TGCGCCAGCAGCCAAGCTAACACGGGACAAGCCTACGAGCAGTACTTC	CASSQANTGQAYEQYF
TRBV7-2	-	-	TRBJ1-2	15	TGTGCCAGCAGCTTAGGAACAGGGATCCCCGGGGGCTACACCTTC	CASSLGTGIPGGYTF
TRBV5-5	once	-	TRBJ1-4	11	TGTGCCAGCAGTATACCGGGACAACTGTTTTTT	CASSIPGQLFF
TRBV4-3	-	-	TRBJ2-3	14	TGCGCCAGCAGCCAAGATCAGGGAACAGATACGCAGTATTTT	CASSQDQGTDTQYF
TRBV2	once	TRBD1	TRBJ2-1	14	TGTGCCAGCAGTAAACAGGGGGCAGGCGATGAGCAGTTCTTC	CASSKQGAGDEQFF
TRBV7-6	-	-	TRBJ2-7	16	TGTGCCAGCAGCCCCTGGGCCCAGGGGAATACCTACGAGCAGTACTTC	CASSPWAQGNTYEQYF
TRBV14	-	-	TRBJ2-3	15	TGTGCCAGCAGCCATAGAACAGGGTACACAGATACGCAGTATTTT	CASSHRTGYTDTQYF
TRBV6-5	-	-	TRBJ2-6	15	TGTGCCAGCAGAGGGTCGGGCTCTGGGGCCAACGTCCTGACTTTC	CASRGSGSGANVLTF
TRBV5-1	once	-	TRBJ2-5	13	TGCGCCAGCAGCGGCGGGGAACAAGAGACCCAGTACTTC	CASSGGEQETQYF
TRBV7-8	-	-	TRBJ2-7	14	TGTGCCAGCAGCTTAATCAGTAAACTTGGCGAGCAGTACTTC	CASSLISKLGEQYF
TRBV29-1	-	-	TRBJ2-5	13	TGCAGCGCCACCGGGACCTCCCAAGAGACCCAGTACTTC	CSATGTSQETQYF
TRBV2	-	TRBD1	TRBJ1-1	15	TGTGCCAGCAATCCCCGGCAGGGGGGGAACACTGAAGCTTTCTTT	CASNPRQGGNTEAFF
TRBV5-6	-	TRBD2	TRBJ2-3	15	TGTGCCAGCAGCCAACTAGCGGGAAGCACAGATACGCAGTATTTT	CASSQLAGSTDTQYF
TRBV19	-	-	TRBJ2-1	18	TGTGCCAGTGGCCCCCTATCCTCACTAGCCGCCCTTTACAATGAGCAGTTCTTC	CASGPLSSLAALYNEQFF
TRBV28	once	-	TRBJ1-2	16	TGTGCCAGCAGTCCCCCCGAGGGGTTCGACAACTATGGCTACACCTTC	CASSPPEGFDNYGYTF
TRBV18	-	TRBD2	TRBJ2-7	13	TGTGCCAGCTCCAGACTAGCAGCCTACGAGCAGTACTTC	CASSRLAAYEQYF
TRBV28	-	-	TRBJ2-4	14	TGTGCCAGCAGTTCGGTGCAGGGAAGGGACATTCAGTACTTC	CASSSVQGRDIQYF
TRBV6-1	-	-	TRBJ2-4	15	TGTGCCAGCAGTGAAGTTTTCGGCAGGGAGGCCATTCAGTACTTC	CASSEVFGREAIQYF
TRBV5-1	-	TRBD2	TRBJ2-3	14	TGCGCCAGCAGCTTACGAGCGGGAGGCGATACGCAGTATTTT	CASSLRAGGDTQYF
TRBV30	-	TRBD2	TRBJ2-7	12	TGTGCCTGGCTAGCGGGAGGGGGCGAGCAGTACTTC	CAWLAGGGEQYF
TRBV7-9	-	-	TRBJ2-1	15	TGTGCCAGCAGCTGGGACGAGAGCTCCTACAATGAGCAGTTCTTC	CASSWDESSYNEQFF
TRBV4-1	-	TRBD1	TRBJ2-7	16	TGCGCCAGCAGCCGAAATTTGGCAGGGGGCGCGTACGAGCAGTACTTC	CASSRNLAGGAYEQYF
TRBV9	-	-	TRBJ1-4	15	TGTGCCAGCAGCGTAGACGGGGTGACTAATGAAAAACTGTTTTTT	CASSVDGVTNEKLFF
TRBV5-1	-	-	TRBJ2-7	17	TGCGCCAGCAGCTTGGCCTTGGTGGAGGGGAACCTCTACGAGCAGTACTTC	CASSLALVEGNLYEQYF
TRBV10-3	-	-	TRBJ2-3	12	TGTGCCATAGCGGGTGGCACAGATACGCAGTATTTT	CAIAGGTDTQYF
TRBV30	-	-	TRBJ2-3	11	TGTGCCTGGAGTTCGGGTTATACGCAGTATTTT	CAWSSGYTQYF
TRBV19	-	TRBD2	TRBJ2-7	17	TGTGCCAGTAGTTCTTTGTCCAGAGCGGGAGGGCTATACGAGCAGTACTTC	CASSSLSRAGGLYEQYF
TRBV7-9	-	-	TRBJ2-7	13	TGTGCCAGCAGCTTATCAGGCCACTACGAGCAGTACTTC	CASSLSGHYEQYF
TRBV6-5	-	-	TRBJ2-7	14	TGTGCCAGCAGTTCCAGGCGAGACTCCTACGAGCAGTACTTC	CASSSRRDSYEQYF
TRBV9	-	TRBD1	TRBJ2-1	16	TGTGCCAGCAGCCCTCGGACAGGGGGCGCTACCGATGAGCAGTTCTTC	CASSPRTGGATDEQFF
TRBV9	-	-	TRBJ1-3	15	TGTGCCAGCAGCGTAGCGGGGGATCCTGGAAACACCATATATTTT	CASSVAGDPGNTIYF